This T cell receptor (beta chain) was identified in a study of OX40 agonist ivuxolimab in advanced cancers. The wider study: Dose-escalation cases comprised hepatocellular carcinoma, melanoma, renal cell or head and neck cancer.

The protocol was immunoSEQ multiplex PCR, while the TCRdb copy is restricted to in-frame clones and leaves out a portion. This table holds about 67,000 clones, over 80% found once. Remarks on this clone: The antigen is undetermined.

Germline CDR1 and CDR2: LNHDA and SQIVND (reference sequence). The V end was cut by 3 bases, the J end by 9 bases, with 14 bases between. This CDR3 spans 14 amino acids. Study-level findings and limits: Some patients who did not respond also had low normalized T-cell clonal expansion. There was clonal expansion of CD4+ and CD8+ blood T cells by week 6 at 0.1 to 3.0 mg/kg.

On cycle 4 day 1 and cycle 7 day 1, as well as at baseline, blood was sampled. J is TRBJ2-2 and V is TRBV19, with D possibly TRBD1 on 6 matching bases. This clonotype originated in an adult with an advanced solid tumor such as melanoma, head and neck, liver or kidney cancer. The sequences come from CD4+ or CD8+ T cells sorted from blood, collected in a trial of the OX40 agonist ivuxolimab. The CDR3 sequence is CASSIPTGVRELFF. The CDR3, as DNA: TGTGCCAGTAGTATCCCGACAGGCGTGAGGGAGCTGTTTTTT.